Here is one TCR beta chain with its context. This clone was seen once. This receptor's antigen is unknown. Base-call qualities are not available, and no considerably larger clone is one nucleotide away. This entry is derived from a study of blood T cell repertoires in COVID-19 (dated by TCRdb to the early 2020s). Study-level background: The collaborator samples originated in the United States, Italy and Spain and spanned the acute and convalescent phases of COVID-19. The prospective study material was composed of cDNA or gDNA derived from T cells, B-cell-depleted T cells, or PBMCs. Subjects who had been exposed to COVID-19, were actively infected with it, or had recovered from it provided the deeply sampled blood TCRbeta repertoires that made up the dataset. The repertoires were released in a freely available public database intended as a resource for research on the immune response to SARS-CoV-2. The samples were drawn from the first 160 participants of the ongoing ImmuneRACE study and from 950 to 1,500 subjects provided by 6 global collaborators. Sample metadata almost always included a de-identified subject ID, COVID-19 status, age in years and sex. Where available, HLA class I and class II types were taken from metadata supplied by the sample provider and were not determined by assay-based typing.

The CDR3 starts with the cysteine, ends with the phenylalanine, and has 16 residues. Only the CDR3 part of the read is kept: 48 bases, read in frame from the first base. V loses 0 bases at its end and J loses 5 bases; junction bases beyond the gene matches: 4. From the germline V gene (reference sequence), CDR1 is MNHNY and CDR2 is SVGAGI. Enrolling through a virtual design, the prospective study's participants ranged in age from roughly 18 to 95 years and lived across roughly 23 United States geographic areas. In the prospective study, participants were assigned to cohorts based on the clinical history participants reported in a screening survey and a study questionnaire. ImmuneRACE Cohort 3 recovered participants were defined by two consecutive negative NP/OP PCR tests, healthcare professional clearance, or symptom resolution. Each participant in the prospective study had whole blood, serum and a nasopharyngeal or oropharyngeal swab collected by mobile phlebotomists. Over a roughly 2-month period, participants in the prospective study had the option of providing additional blood draws and questionnaires. Before DNA extraction, prospective study blood samples were shipped either frozen or at room temperature.

Overall study outcomes, separate from this receptor: The quantity of clinical and demographic metadata differed by source and by participant and was supplied without curation.

TCRbeta CDR3 regions were amplified from genomic DNA using the immunoSEQ Assay, a bias-controlled multiplex PCR. The authors' analysis ran thus. Nucleated cell counts per sample were estimated from amplification of reference gene primers within the assay. To quantify the absolute abundance of each unique TCRbeta CDR3 rearrangement, sequence reads were collapsed and filtered. For each sample, productive Simpson clonality was calculated as the square root of Simpson's diversity index across productive rearrangements. Not all clones reach the TCRdb copy of this immuneACCESS table, which keeps in-frame sequences only. Checked studies attribute under half of the gap to unresolved V genes and leave the rest unexplained. Clone size and V and J calls were adopted from that table, with D and trimming inferred from the DNA. The sample table holds hundreds of thousands of clones, of which roughly 89% were seen once. The top ten hold just under 9% of the sample.

Rearrangement joined TRBV6-6 to TRBJ2-3, and 11 junctional nucleotides match TRBD2. The clonotype originates from a man in his forties who had recovered from COVID-19. Material: PBMCs or T cells enriched from blood (not recorded which). The CDR3 protein is CASSYSSGGVVDTQYF. The base sequence is TGTGCCAGCAGTTACTCTAGCGGGGGGGTGGTAGATACGCAGTATTTT.